This T cell receptor (beta chain) was sequenced for a study of blood T cell repertoires in COVID-19. Across the whole study: Symptom resolution, clearance, or two negative PCRs marked the recovered donors of Cohort 3. The United States, Italy and Spain supplied acute and convalescent COVID-19 samples. Sources were T cells, B-cell-depleted T cells, or PBMCs; the material itself was cDNA or gDNA.

Methods used by the authors: Reference gene primer amplification yielded estimated nucleated cell counts. The method was immunoSEQ multiplex PCR; TCRdb's version includes in-frame clones alone and lacks a portion of them. That table gives V, J and clone size, and the DNA gave D and trimming. The sample yields hundreds of thousands of clones, approximately 87% seen once. This CDR3 spans 17 amino acids. The V and J ends lost 2 bases and 3 bases, in that order; junction bases with no gene match: 10. Looked up from germline, CDR1 is SGHVS and CDR2 is FQNEAQ. The rearrangement joins TRBV7-8 to TRBJ2-5; TRBD1 matches at 9 bases. The sequence was collected from a woman between 45 and 65 years old in a cohort exposed to, infected with or recovered from COVID-19 (not recorded which). The specimen sequenced was PBMCs or T cells enriched from blood (not recorded which). The CDR3 coding sequence is TGTGCCAGCAGCTTACCCAGGGACAGGGTGGTGGAAGAGACCCAGTACTTC. Amino acid sequence: CASSLPRDRVVEETQYF.